A single sample is the source of the 32 T cell receptor beta chains below, sequenced in a study of blood T cell repertoires in COVID-19. Only in-frame clones appear in the TCRdb table, and some are missing; sequencing was by immunoSEQ multiplex PCR. The data show about 300,000 clones, with about 85% seen just once and under 2% held by the top ten. Material: PBMCs or T cells enriched from blood (not recorded which). The receptors were sampled from a woman aged 30 to 39 who had been exposed to COVID-19.

In this sample, this clone turned up once. The chain couples TRBV7-9 to TRBJ2-1, with 8 bases fitting TRBD2. The CDR3 covers 17 residues. J gave up 7 bases and V 4 bases, and 15 bases lay outside the gene matches. The germline V gene has CDR1 SEHNR and CDR2 FQNEAQ (reference sequence). CDR3 in amino acids: CASSSTGGGRLMNEQFF. The CDR3 DNA reads TGTGCCAGCAGCTCCACCGGCGGCGGGAGGTTGATGAATGAGCAGTTCTTC.

The rearrangement uses TRBV5-5 and TRBJ2-7; TRBD1 matches at 7 bases. This CDR3 comprises 15 residues. After removal of 6 bases from V and 2 bases from J, the junction contained 11 bases not matched to a gene. Germline V gene lookup returns CDR1 SGHKS and CDR2 YYEKEE (reference sequence). CDR3 nucleotides: TGTGCCAGCACCCCCTGGGACAGTTCTACCTACGAGCAGTACTTC. It specifies CASTPWDSSTYEQYF.

This clone has just a few counts. The V gene is TRBV30, the J gene TRBJ2-1, with 7 bases matching TRBD2. This CDR3 spans 13 amino acids. Germline V gene sequence: CDR1 GTSNPN, CDR2 SVGIG (reference sequence). V shed 4 bases and J 3 bases; nucleotides not matched to a gene: 3. The CDR3 sequence: CAWIGGSYNEQFF. CDR3 coding DNA: TGTGCCTGGATAGGCGGGAGCTACAATGAGCAGTTCTTC.

This rearrangement joins TRBV5-6 to TRBJ1-5; possibly TRBD1 for D (5 bases). From germline, CDR1 is SGHDT and CDR2 YYEEEE. With 5 bases removed from V and 0 bases from J, the gap between germline ends came to 15 bases. The CDR3 is 16 residues long. The CDR3 here is CASRPGLKNSNQPQHF. CDR3 nucleotide sequence: TGTGCCAGCAGACCGGGACTGAAAAATAGCAATCAGCCCCAGCATTTT.

CDR3 sequence reads: CAWSNRDRVFDNQPQHF. Written as DNA, the CDR3 is TGTGCCTGGAGTAACCGGGACAGGGTTTTCGACAATCAGCCCCAGCATTTT. The rearrangement uses TRBV30 and TRBJ1-5, with TRBD1 matching 9 bases. The CDR3 contains 17 residues. CDR1 and CDR2 (germline): GTSNPN, SVGIG (reference sequence). The J segment lost 3 bases and the V segment lost 2 bases, leaving 11 bases of the junction unmatched.

This chain links TRBV11-3 with TRBJ2-3; 14 bases match TRBD2. In germline, CDR1 is SGHNT, CDR2 YENEEA. Losses at the gene ends were 1 base for V and 6 bases for J; bases not matched to a gene: 12. The CDR3 is 19 amino acids. CDR3 residues: CASSLGLRLAGGDDDTQYF. CDR3 DNA: TGTGCCAGCAGCTTAGGCTTAAGACTAGCGGGAGGGGATGACGATACGCAGTATTTT.

V and J are TRBV19 and TRBJ2-7, with D uncertain. Trimming took 6 bases from V and 3 from J, leaving 12 bases between them. The CDR3 covers 13 residues. CDR1 LNHDA and CDR2 SQIVND come from the germline V gene (reference sequence). The CDR3 here is CASRRNGDYEQYF. The CDR3 DNA is TGTGCCAGTAGGAGGAACGGAGACTACGAGCAGTACTTC.

V and J are TRBV4-1 and TRBJ1-1; D gene ambiguous. This CDR3 spans 13 amino acids. Per the germline V gene, CDR1 is MGHRA and CDR2 is YSYEKL. V was cut by 3 bases and J by 4 bases, with 9 bases left in between. The CDR3 DNA reads TGCGCCAGCAGCCAGCTTGGGAGCACTGAAGCTTTCTTT. Residues: CASSQLGSTEAFF.

This chain joins TRBV4-2 and TRBJ2-1; weak D call: TRBD1 (5 bases). The CDR3 totals 17 residues. The ends were cut back, 1 base at V and 6 bases at J, with 19 bases in the middle. Germline CDR1 LGHNA, CDR2 YNFKEQ. CDR3 protein: CASSQGWGGSDGNEQFF. The DNA of the CDR3 is TGTGCCAGCAGCCAAGGGTGGGGCGGCAGCGACGGCAATGAGCAGTTCTTC.

This clone has only one observation. The V and J genes are TRBV5-4 and TRBJ1-2, with D unresolved. V lost 4 bases and J lost 5, with 18 bases in between. The CDR3 totals 15 residues. Per germline, CDR1 SGHNT and CDR2 YYREEE (reference sequence). The DNA of the CDR3 is TGTGCCAGCAGCGGCGGGCGGCCTTTAACGTATGGCTACACCTTC. It encodes CASSGGRPLTYGYTF.

The genes are TRBV9 and TRBJ2-5, with D perhaps TRBD2 (6 bases). Germline lookup yields CDR1 SGDLS and CDR2 YYNGEE. This CDR3 has 15 residues. Trimming shortened V by 3 bases and J by 5 bases, and 17 bases separated the two germline ends. In DNA form, the CDR3 reads TGTGCCAGCAGCGGACCCTTGGCGGGGAGGGAGACCCAGTACTTC. Residues: CASSGPLAGRETQYF.

The chain uses TRBV9 and TRBJ1-3; D gene unclear. From germline, CDR1 is SGDLS and CDR2 YYNGEE. Trimming shortened V by 1 base and J by 0 bases, and 8 bases separated the two germline ends. This CDR3 has 15 amino acids. CDR3 DNA: TGTGCCAGCAGCGTATTTAGCGACTCTGGAAACACCATATATTTT. Its protein product is CASSVFSDSGNTIYF.

The gene calls are TRBV19 and TRBJ1-5; TRBD1 is a possible D gene (5 bases). Germline V lookup: CDR1 LNHDA, CDR2 SQIVND (reference sequence). The CDR3 runs to 13 residues. Trimming took off 5 bases at V and 8 bases at J, with 13 bases between the two ends. DNA for the CDR3: TGTGCCAGTAGTTCTCCCCGGGGGGAGCCCCAGCATTTT. It encodes CASSSPRGEPQHF.

The chain links TRBV30 to TRBJ1-2, with a possible D match to TRBD1 (5 bases). The CDR3 runs 11 residues. Between the trimmed V and J ends, which lost 5 bases and 7 bases, there was a span of 11 bases. Germline V gene sequence: CDR1 GTSNPN, CDR2 SVGIG (reference sequence). CDR3 DNA: TGTGCCTGGGGGGACTATCGTGGCTACACCTTC. This encodes CAWGDYRGYTF.

The CDR3 sequence is CASSYGSRYEQYF. The CDR3 DNA reads as TGTGCCAGCAGTTACGGGTCTAGGTACGAGCAGTACTTC. The chain uses TRBV6-2 or TRBV6-3 and TRBJ2-7; D unresolved. The germline V gene encodes CDR1 MNHEY and CDR2 SVGEGT. This CDR3 has 13 amino acids. V was pared by 2 bases and J by 4 bases, with 9 bases between.

The table lists this clone with a count of one. The V and J genes are TRBV7-3 and TRBJ2-1, with TRBD2 matching over 9 bases. The CDR3 spans 16 residues. The junction had 7 bases not matched to a gene; V was cut back by 3 bases and J by 4 bases. Germline CDR1 is SGHTA and CDR2 is FQGTGA. CDR3 nucleotides: TGTGCCAGCAGCTTCCTTAGCGGGGGACGGTACAATGAGCAGTTCTTC. Protein: CASSFLSGGRYNEQFF.

This chain uses TRBV7-8 with TRBJ2-5; D might be TRBD2 (5 bases). The CDR3 runs 16 residues. The germline V and J ends were trimmed by 6 bases and 6 bases, with 23 bases remaining between them. Germline V gene sequence: CDR1 SGHVS, CDR2 FQNEAQ. The CDR3 is CASRITDFEYGKTQYF. The DNA for the CDR3 is TGTGCCAGCAGAATTACGGACTTCGAATATGGGAAGACCCAGTACTTC.

CDR3 region: CASSRDLNTGELFF. The CDR3 DNA reads TGTGCCAGCAGCCGGGACTTGAACACCGGGGAGCTGTTTTTT. The chain joins TRBV7-8 to TRBJ2-2; weak D call: TRBD2 (6 bases). V was pared by 5 bases and J by 1 base, with 8 bases between. Germline V gives CDR1 SGHVS, CDR2 FQNEAQ. The CDR3 has 14 amino acids. Combining the CDR3 with reference TRBV7-8 and TRBJ2-2 gives the whole variable domain GAGVSQSPRYKVAKRGQDVALRCDPISGHVSLFWYQQALGQGPEFLTYFQNEAQLDKSGLPSDRFFAERPEGSVSTLKIQRTQQEDSAVYLCASSRDLNTGELFFGEGSRLTVL.

This sequence joins TRBV28 and TRBJ1-4; D perhaps matches TRBD1 (5 bases). The V end was cut by 3 bases, the J end by 2 bases, with 10 bases between. Germline V gives CDR1 MDHEN, CDR2 SYDVKM. The CDR3 totals 15 residues. The DNA for the CDR3 is TGTGCCAGCAGTTTGGGGGGGGTTACTAATGAAAAACTGTTTTTT. Translation gives CASSLGGVTNEKLFF.

The J gene is TRBJ2-6, the V gene TRBV2, with D possibly matching TRBD1 (5 bases). The CDR3 contains 18 residues. Germline-derived CDR1 and CDR2 are SNHLY and FYNNEI. The V end lost 2 bases, the J end lost 0 bases, and 14 bases lay between the germline ends. CDR3 sequence: CASSERAGIGSGANVLTF. The DNA of the CDR3 is TGTGCCAGCAGTGAAAGGGCAGGGATAGGCTCTGGGGCCAACGTCCTGACTTTC.

This clone turned up a few times. The rearrangement uses TRBV15 and TRBJ2-5; weak D call: TRBD2 (7 bases). Germline loops: CDR1 LNHNV, CDR2 YYDKDF (reference sequence). V was pared by 3 bases and J by 2 bases, with 16 bases between. The CDR3 length is 16 residues. The chain's CDR3 is CATSRGGGGPQETQYF. The CDR3 coding sequence is TGTGCCACCAGCAGGGGGGGCGGGGGACCTCAAGAGACCCAGTACTTC.

V usage is TRBV27 and J usage is TRBJ2-7, with 9 nucleotides matching TRBD2. The ends lost 3 bases at V and 3 bases at J; junction bases unmatched: 3. Germline values: CDR1 MNHEY, CDR2 SMNVEV (reference sequence). This CDR3 has 14 amino acids. The CDR3 DNA reads as TGTGCCAGCAGTTTGGGAGCGGGGGGCTACGAGCAGTACTTC. Amino acids: CASSLGAGGYEQYF.

The chain joins TRBV29-1 to TRBJ1-1; no clear D. Germline V gene lookup returns CDR1 SQVTM and CDR2 ANQGSEA. The CDR3 totals 12 residues. The V gene lost 6 bases and the J gene lost 0 bases, with 8 bases spanning the gap. CDR3 nucleotides: TGCAGCGTGCTACTCATGAACACTGAAGCTTTCTTT. It specifies CSVLLMNTEAFF.

The chain has TRBV27 and TRBJ1-1; 8 positions match TRBD1. CDR1 and CDR2 (germline): MNHEY, SMNVEV (reference sequence). The CDR3 loop spans 13 amino acids. V shed 3 bases, J shed 4 bases, and the junction held 1 base outside the gene matches. The CDR3 nucleotides read TGTGCCAGCAGTTTCGACAGGGGCACTGAAGCTTTCTTT. This sequence encodes CASSFDRGTEAFF.

As DNA, the CDR3 is TGCGCCAGCAGCCGCGTTGGGGGGACTGAAGCTTTCTTT. Its translation: CASSRVGGTEAFF. This sequence joins TRBV5-1 and TRBJ1-1, with D possibly matching TRBD1 (5 bases). Germline values: CDR1 SGHRS, CDR2 YFSETQ. The CDR3 runs 13 residues. Trimming removed 4 bases at V and 5 bases at J, with 12 bases between.

V gene TRBV5-1 combines with J gene TRBJ1-1; possible D gene TRBD1, 5 bases. The CDR3 totals 15 residues. The V end was cut by 0 bases, the J end by 4 bases, with 13 bases between. The V gene's germline CDR1 is SGHRS and CDR2 YFSETQ. CDR3: CASSLGGQRGTEAFF. In DNA, the CDR3 is TGCGCCAGCAGCTTGGGGGGCCAACGAGGCACTGAAGCTTTCTTT.

The V call is TRBV19, the J call TRBJ2-4, with 12 bases lining up with TRBD2. Germline CDR1 and CDR2: LNHDA and SQIVND (reference sequence). The CDR3 has 17 amino acids. With 7 bases clipped from V and 0 bases from J, the junction kept 7 bases outside the gene matches. The CDR3 region has the DNA TGTGCCAGTACGACTAGCGGGAGTACATTAGCCAAAAACATTCAGTACTTC. Its protein product is CASTTSGSTLAKNIQYF.

The chain carries TRBV7-8 and TRBJ2-3, with no clear D. The germline V gene encodes CDR1 SGHVS and CDR2 FQNEAQ. The V end lost 1 base, the J end lost 5 bases, and 7 bases lay between the germline ends. This CDR3 contains 13 residues. The CDR3 here is CASSLGPLDTQYF. The CDR3, as DNA: TGTGCCAGCAGCTTAGGGCCCCTAGATACGCAGTATTTT.

V usage is TRBV28 and J usage is TRBJ1-2, with unresolved D. V gave up 6 bases and J gave up 3 bases, with 11 bases separating them. CDR3 length: 13 amino acids. Germline CDR1 MDHEN, CDR2 SYDVKM. The CDR3 loop is CASRYDKDYGYTF. The CDR3 DNA sequence: TGTGCCAGCAGATATGACAAAGACTATGGCTACACCTTC.

This clone was picked up one time. One end of the junction fails to match germline, which may point to a read error. The rearrangement joins TRBV28 to TRBJ1-5; unclear D gene. This CDR3 is built from 16 residues. Per germline, CDR1 MDHEN and CDR2 SYDVKM. CDR3 bases: TGTGCCAGCAGGCTCGCGAGGGTGGGGAACAATCAGCTCCAGCATTTT. This translates into CASRLARVGNNQLQHF.

The V gene is TRBV6-5, the J gene TRBJ2-7, with 7 nucleotides matching TRBD2. The CDR3 is made up of 14 amino acids. Trimming took 5 bases from V and 2 from J; bases not matched to a gene: 6. Germline CDR1 reads MNHEY; CDR2 reads SVGAGI. The CDR3: CASSPSGAPYEQYF. The CDR3 region has the DNA TGTGCCAGCAGTCCAAGCGGGGCTCCCTACGAGCAGTACTTC.

This clone was recorded only once. The chain joins TRBV11-3 to TRBJ2-5, with TRBD1 matching 8 bases. Unmatched junction bases numbered 9, after V lost 1 base and J lost 8 bases. There are 15 residues in the CDR3. Per the germline V gene, CDR1 is SGHNT and CDR2 is YENEEA. CDR3 sequence: CASSLGTGQKTTQYF. The CDR3 DNA reads TGTGCCAGCAGCTTAGGGACAGGGCAGAAGACTACCCAGTACTTC.